This TCR beta chain was obtained from a study of blood T cell repertoires in COVID-19. Turning to the study itself: Samples came from the United States, Italy and Spain, spanning acute and convalescent COVID-19. PBMCs, B-cell-depleted T cells, or T cells provided the cDNA or gDNA that made up the material.

Patients of the Seattle cohort, enrolled during active infection, were followed longitudinally. In the original workflow: Amplification of reference gene primers was used by the study to estimate nucleated cell counts. The repertoire was sequenced with immunoSEQ multiplex PCR; TCRdb's copy has only in-frame clones and lacks some. The DNA gave D and trimming, while V, J and clone size come from that table. The profile covers about 360,000 clones, with 65% to 90% appearing a single time and 7.1% taken by the ten largest. The sequenced material came from peripheral blood. This clonotype was sampled from a woman aged 60-75 years with COVID-19, enrolled during active disease.

In DNA form, the CDR3 reads TGTGCCAGCAGTTTAGAACCGGGGGGCTACACCTTC. Residues: CASSLEPGGYTF. J is TRBJ1-2 and V is TRBV12-3 or TRBV12-4, with no clear D. Trimming removed 1 base at V and 8 bases at J, with 8 bases between. This CDR3 has 12 residues.